These T cell receptor beta chains were read from a single sample in a study of shared clonotypes between healthy human individuals. Sequenced by immunoSEQ multiplex PCR; TCRdb stores in-frame clones only, minus some. The repertoire holds some 1.5 million clones, with around 98% as singletons. Input material: naive CD4+ T cells sorted from blood. Receptor source: a man aged 25-45 years in good health. CDR3s include the opening cysteine and the closing phenylalanine or tryptophan. The order of the fields is J gene, D gene, clone size, V gene, CDR3 DNA, CDR3 protein. D genes are given only for firm matches. The size of a clone is reported for some rows only, either as once, few or many, or as a class for expanded clones.

TRBJ1-1	.	.	TRBV5-6	TGTGCCAGCAGCCCCCAAAGGGGACGGGCTGAAGCTTTCTTT	CASSPQRGRAEAFF
TRBJ1-5	.	.	TRBV19	TGTGCCAGTAGTGGGGCTTTGGGCAATCAGCCCCAGCATTTT	CASSGALGNQPQHF
TRBJ2-3	.	few	TRBV19	TGTGCCAGTAGTAAAGACACAGATACGCAGTATTTT	CASSKDTDTQYF
TRBJ1-2	.	.	TRBV19	TGTGCCAGTAGTTTTGGACAGCCCTCCTCACCTTCGAACTATGGCTACACCTTC	CASSFGQPSSPSNYGYTF
TRBJ2-7	.	.	TRBV11-2	TGTGCCAGCAGCTTAGAAGGCTACGAGCAGTACTTC	CASSLEGYEQYF
TRBJ1-2	TRBD1	.	TRBV5-1	TGCGCCAGCAGCGCCAAGACAGGGCTGGTGAACTATGGCTACACCTTC	CASSAKTGLVNYGYTF
TRBJ2-5	.	.	TRBV5-4	TGTGCCAGCAGCTTGAACCAACGGGCCCAGTACTTC	CASSLNQRAQYF
TRBJ2-5	.	.	TRBV5-1	TGCGCCAGCAGCAACGAGGGGGTCGGCGAGACCCAGTACTTC	CASSNEGVGETQYF
TRBJ1-1	.	.	TRBV18	TGTGCCAGCTCACCGTATTCGGACGACATTTACACTGAAGCTTTCTTT	CASSPYSDDIYTEAFF
TRBJ2-3	.	.	TRBV21-1	TGTGCCAGCAGCAAAGCGCTCCCGATAGCGGGGGATTACACAGATACGCAGTATTTT	CASSKALPIAGDYTDTQYF
TRBJ1-1	TRBD1	.	TRBV14	TGTGCCAGCAGCCAACTAACAGGGGGCTATACTGAAGCTTTCTTT	CASSQLTGGYTEAFF
TRBJ2-7	.	.	TRBV7-2	TGTGCCAGCAGCTTAGAACTCGTTAGTAGGCTCGAGCAGTACTTC	CASSLELVSRLEQYF
TRBJ2-7	TRBD2	.	TRBV28	TGTGCCAGCAGTTTACCCGGCGGGGGTCCAACCTCCTACGAGCAGTACTTC	CASSLPGGGPTSYEQYF
TRBJ1-2	.	.	TRBV28	TGTGCCAGCAGTTTCAGGGATGGCTACACCTTC	CASSFRDGYTF
TRBJ2-7	TRBD1	.	TRBV14	TGTGCCAGCAGCCCCTTGGGACAGGGACTCTCCTACGAGCAGTACTTC	CASSPLGQGLSYEQYF
TRBJ2-3	.	.	TRBV27	TGTGCCAGCAGTTTACAACTAGGCACAGATACGCAGTATTTT	CASSLQLGTDTQYF
TRBJ2-1	.	.	TRBV27	TGTGCCAGCAGAGGATTCGGCTCCTACAATGAGCAGTTCTTC	CASRGFGSYNEQFF